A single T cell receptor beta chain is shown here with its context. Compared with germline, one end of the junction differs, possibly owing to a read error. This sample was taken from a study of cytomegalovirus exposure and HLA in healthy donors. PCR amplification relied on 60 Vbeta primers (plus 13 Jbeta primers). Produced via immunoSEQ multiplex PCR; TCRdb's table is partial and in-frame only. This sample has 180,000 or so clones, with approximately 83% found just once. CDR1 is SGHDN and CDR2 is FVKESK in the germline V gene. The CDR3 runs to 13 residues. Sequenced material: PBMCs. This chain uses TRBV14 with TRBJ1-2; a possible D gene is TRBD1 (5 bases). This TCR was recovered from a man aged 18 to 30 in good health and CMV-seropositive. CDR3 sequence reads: CASSQEQVQNPDF. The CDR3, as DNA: TGTGCCAGCAGCCAAGAACAGGTGCAGAATCCCGACTTC.